This is a list of T cell receptor beta chains from one sample in a study of shared T cell receptors in the human thymus. TCRdb's table, derived via immunoSEQ multiplex PCR, lists solely in-frame clones and lacks some. The sample has just under 550,000 clones, 75% to 80% seen once. The data also belong to a second study, concerning human thymus T cells.

Sequenced material: thymocytes. The receptors here all came from a boy younger than two with a congenital heart defect. Each CDR3 is given with its conserved first and last residue. D genes are given only for firm matches. Not every row has a clone size; where given, it reads once, few, many or a size class.

abundance: .
j_gene: TRBJ2-7
v_gene: TRBV27
d_gene: .
CDR3nt: TGTGCCAGCAGTTTATTAGTATCGGGCGAGCAGTACTTC
CDR3aa: CASSLLVSGEQYF

abundance: once
j_gene: TRBJ1-1
v_gene: TRBV7-9
d_gene: TRBD1
CDR3nt: TGTGCCAGCAGCTCCCACCTAGACAGGGCCACTGAAGCTTTCTTT
CDR3aa: CASSSHLDRATEAFF

abundance: .
j_gene: TRBJ2-5
v_gene: TRBV7-4
d_gene: TRBD2
CDR3nt: TGTGCCAGCAGCGCAAGGCGGGAGGAGTCCCCACCTCAAGAGACCCAGTACTTC
CDR3aa: CASSARREESPPQETQYF

abundance: .
j_gene: TRBJ2-1
v_gene: TRBV4-1
d_gene: TRBD2
CDR3nt: TGCGCCAGCAGCCAAGATAGGCACTTATGGGCGGGAGTTGGGGGCAATGAGCAGTTCTTC
CDR3aa: CASSQDRHLWAGVGGNEQFF

abundance: .
j_gene: TRBJ2-5
v_gene: TRBV6-5
d_gene: .
CDR3nt: TGTGCCAGCAGTCCGCTCGAGGGTACCCAGTACTTC
CDR3aa: CASSPLEGTQYF

abundance: .
j_gene: TRBJ2-2
v_gene: TRBV6-5
d_gene: TRBD2
CDR3nt: TGTGCCAGCAGTTACCCAGCGGGAGACGGGACCGGGGAGCTGTTTTTT
CDR3aa: CASSYPAGDGTGELFF

abundance: .
j_gene: TRBJ2-7
v_gene: TRBV4-2
d_gene: TRBD2
CDR3nt: TGTGCCAGCAGCCAACTAGCGGGAGGGCCCTCCAGATCCCCCTCCTACGAGCAGTACTTC
CDR3aa: CASSQLAGGPSRSPSYEQYF

abundance: once
j_gene: TRBJ2-7
v_gene: TRBV11-3
d_gene: .
CDR3nt: TGTGCCAGCAGCTTAAATGGTACTAGCAACTACGAGCAGTACTTC
CDR3aa: CASSLNGTSNYEQYF

abundance: .
j_gene: TRBJ2-4
v_gene: TRBV5-8
d_gene: TRBD2
CDR3nt: TGTGCCAGCAGCTTGAGTCCCAGCGGGGTAGCCAAAAACATTCAGTACTTC
CDR3aa: CASSLSPSGVAKNIQYF

abundance: .
j_gene: TRBJ1-1
v_gene: TRBV15
d_gene: .
CDR3nt: TGTGCCACCAGCAGAGATCGCGGCTCGCACCACGAAGCTTTCTTT
CDR3aa: CATSRDRGSHHEAFF

abundance: .
j_gene: TRBJ2-2
v_gene: TRBV4-3
d_gene: TRBD2
CDR3nt: TGCGCCAGCAGCCACGGACTAGCGGGAGGGGACACCGGGGAGCTGTTTTTT
CDR3aa: CASSHGLAGGDTGELFF

abundance: .
j_gene: TRBJ2-1
v_gene: TRBV25-1
d_gene: .
CDR3nt: TGTGCCAGCAGTGAGGGGCAGGCACTTGGGGAGCAGTTCTTC
CDR3aa: CASSEGQALGEQFF

abundance: .
j_gene: TRBJ1-5
v_gene: TRBV15
d_gene: TRBD1
CDR3nt: TGTGCCACCGGAAGACAGGGAATTCAGCCCCAGCATTTT
CDR3aa: CATGRQGIQPQHF

abundance: .
j_gene: TRBJ2-3
v_gene: TRBV13
d_gene: TRBD1
CDR3nt: TGTGCCAGCAGCTCCTACACCCGGACAGGGGTAAGGGTAGCGGTTATCACAGATACGCAGTATTTT
CDR3aa: CASSSYTRTGVRVAVITDTQYF

abundance: few
j_gene: TRBJ1-1
v_gene: TRBV2
d_gene: .
CDR3nt: TGTGCCAGCAAGGGCAGGGAAATGGCTGAAGCTTTCTTT
CDR3aa: CASKGREMAEAFF

abundance: .
j_gene: TRBJ2-3
v_gene: TRBV13
d_gene: TRBD2
CDR3nt: TGTGCCAGCAGCTTCAGGACTAGCGGGGGGAGCACAGATACGCAGTATTTT
CDR3aa: CASSFRTSGGSTDTQYF

abundance: .
j_gene: TRBJ2-7
v_gene: TRBV28
d_gene: TRBD1
CDR3nt: TGTGCCAGCAGTCTTCGGACAGGCCCTACCGCCTACGAGCAGTACTTC
CDR3aa: CASSLRTGPTAYEQYF

abundance: .
j_gene: TRBJ2-2
v_gene: TRBV9
d_gene: TRBD2
CDR3nt: TGTGCCAGCAGCGTAGAATCGGCTAGCGGGAGGGGAGGTGGCGGGGAGCTGTTTTTT
CDR3aa: CASSVESASGRGGGGELFF

abundance: .
j_gene: TRBJ2-7
v_gene: TRBV4-2
d_gene: TRBD1
CDR3nt: TGTGCCAGCAGCCAAAGCTTTAGGGACAGGGGCCACGAGCAGTACTTC
CDR3aa: CASSQSFRDRGHEQYF

abundance: .
j_gene: TRBJ1-2
v_gene: TRBV29-1
d_gene: TRBD1
CDR3nt: TGCAGCGCACGGACAGGTCACGGAGGCGGAGGCTACACCTTC
CDR3aa: CSARTGHGGGGYTF

abundance: .
j_gene: TRBJ2-2
v_gene: TRBV7-9
d_gene: TRBD1
CDR3nt: TGTGCCAGCAGCCCCCTCGGACAGGACAACACCGGGGAGCTGTTTTTT
CDR3aa: CASSPLGQDNTGELFF

abundance: few
j_gene: TRBJ2-5
v_gene: TRBV29-1
d_gene: TRBD2
CDR3nt: TGCAGCGCTCTAGCGGGGAACCAAGAGACCCAGTACTTC
CDR3aa: CSALAGNQETQYF

abundance: .
j_gene: TRBJ2-3
v_gene: TRBV19
d_gene: .
CDR3nt: TGTGCCAGTAGCCGCAGGCTAACAGATACGCAGTATTTT
CDR3aa: CASSRRLTDTQYF

abundance: .
j_gene: TRBJ2-1
v_gene: TRBV4-2
d_gene: TRBD2
CDR3nt: TGTGCCAGCAGCCAAGGGAACGGACTAGCGGGCACTAGGGAGCAGTTCTTC
CDR3aa: CASSQGNGLAGTREQFF

abundance: few
j_gene: TRBJ2-3
v_gene: TRBV6-1
d_gene: TRBD2
CDR3nt: TGTGCCAGCAGTGCCGGGACTAGCGGGATCACAGATACGCAGTATTTT
CDR3aa: CASSAGTSGITDTQYF

abundance: .
j_gene: TRBJ2-2
v_gene: TRBV4-3
d_gene: TRBD2
CDR3nt: TGCGCCAGCAGCCAAGACGGGACTAGCGGGAGGGAAAGCGGGGAGCTGTTTTTT
CDR3aa: CASSQDGTSGRESGELFF

abundance: few
j_gene: TRBJ2-2
v_gene: TRBV5-6
d_gene: .
CDR3nt: TGTGCCAGCAGCAACCAGACAGGCCTCGGGGAGCTGTTTTTT
CDR3aa: CASSNQTGLGELFF

abundance: .
j_gene: TRBJ2-2
v_gene: TRBV7-6
d_gene: .
CDR3nt: TGTGCCAGCAGCTTAGAGGTTTTAGGGGGTCACACCGGGGAGCTGTTTTTT
CDR3aa: CASSLEVLGGHTGELFF

abundance: .
j_gene: TRBJ1-1
v_gene: TRBV27
d_gene: .
CDR3nt: TGTGCCAGCAGTCGGAGGGGGAACACTGAAGCTTTCTTT
CDR3aa: CASSRRGNTEAFF

abundance: .
j_gene: TRBJ1-2
v_gene: TRBV28
d_gene: .
CDR3nt: TGTGCCAGCGACCACCCCCGGGACACGGTGAAGGGCTACACCTTC
CDR3aa: CASDHPRDTVKGYTF

abundance: once
j_gene: TRBJ2-2
v_gene: TRBV27
d_gene: TRBD1
CDR3nt: TGTGCCAGCAGTTTATGGGGACAGGGTGATACCGGGGAGCTGTTTTTT
CDR3aa: CASSLWGQGDTGELFF

abundance: .
j_gene: TRBJ1-1
v_gene: TRBV19
d_gene: TRBD1
CDR3nt: TGTGCCAGTAGTAGGCAGGGGGGAACTGAAGCTTTCTTT
CDR3aa: CASSRQGGTEAFF

abundance: .
j_gene: TRBJ2-1
v_gene: TRBV12-2
d_gene: .
CDR3nt: TGTGCAAGTCGCTTAGAGGGACCGGGACTACACTACAATGAGCAGTTCTTC
CDR3aa: CASRLEGPGLHYNEQFF

abundance: .
j_gene: TRBJ1-2
v_gene: TRBV11-1
d_gene: TRBD1
CDR3nt: TGTGCCAGCAGCACTGACAGGGAATCGTATGGCTACACCTTC
CDR3aa: CASSTDRESYGYTF

abundance: once
j_gene: TRBJ2-6
v_gene: TRBV30
d_gene: .
CDR3nt: TGTGCCTGGAGCGTACTCTCTGGGGCCAACGTCCTGACTTTC
CDR3aa: CAWSVLSGANVLTF

abundance: few
j_gene: TRBJ2-7
v_gene: TRBV14
d_gene: .
CDR3nt: TGTGCCAGCAGCCAAGATTGGGCCCCCAGCGAGCAGTACTTC
CDR3aa: CASSQDWAPSEQYF

abundance: .
j_gene: TRBJ2-3
v_gene: TRBV18
d_gene: TRBD2
CDR3nt: TGTGCCAGCTCACGGAAACTAGCGGGGGCAGATACGCAGTATTTT
CDR3aa: CASSRKLAGADTQYF

abundance: .
j_gene: TRBJ2-7
v_gene: TRBV2
d_gene: TRBD2
CDR3nt: TGTGCCAGCAAGGGGACCCATCATAGCGGGATGAGCTCCTACGAGCAGTACTTC
CDR3aa: CASKGTHHSGMSSYEQYF

abundance: .
j_gene: TRBJ1-6
v_gene: TRBV5-6
d_gene: .
CDR3nt: TGTGCCAGCAGCTTATTCCCCCCCAGTGAGGTCTCACCCCTCCACTTT
CDR3aa: CASSLFPPSEVSPLHF

abundance: .
j_gene: TRBJ1-2
v_gene: TRBV30
d_gene: TRBD1
CDR3nt: TGTGCCTGGAGTGACCCGGACAGGGTAAGCTATGGCTACACCTTC
CDR3aa: CAWSDPDRVSYGYTF